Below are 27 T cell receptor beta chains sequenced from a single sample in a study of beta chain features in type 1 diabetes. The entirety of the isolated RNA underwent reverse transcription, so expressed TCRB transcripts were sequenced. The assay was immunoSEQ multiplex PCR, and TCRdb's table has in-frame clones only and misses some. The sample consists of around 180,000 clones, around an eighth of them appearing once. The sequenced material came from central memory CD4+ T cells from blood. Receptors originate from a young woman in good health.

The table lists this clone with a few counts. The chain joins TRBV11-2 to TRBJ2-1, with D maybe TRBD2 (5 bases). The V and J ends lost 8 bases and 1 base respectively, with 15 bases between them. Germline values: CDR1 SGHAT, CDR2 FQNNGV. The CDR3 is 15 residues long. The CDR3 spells CASQLSSLSYNEQFF. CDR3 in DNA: TGTGCCAGCCAACTTTCTAGCTTATCCTACAATGAGCAGTTCTTC.

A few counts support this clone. In DNA form, the CDR3 reads TGTGCCAGCAGTCGTAGCTGGAATGAAAAACTGTTTTTT. Its protein is CASSRSWNEKLFF. The chain joins TRBV27 to TRBJ1-4, with no clear D. The CDR3 loop spans 13 amino acids. Germline V gives CDR1 MNHEY, CDR2 SMNVEV (reference sequence). V dropped 5 bases and J dropped 5 bases, with 9 bases sitting between them.

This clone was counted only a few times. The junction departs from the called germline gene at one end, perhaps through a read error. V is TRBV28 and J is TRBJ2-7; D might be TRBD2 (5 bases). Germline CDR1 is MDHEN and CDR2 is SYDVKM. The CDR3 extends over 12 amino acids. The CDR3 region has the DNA TGTGCCAGCAGCCGAAATACCGGGAAAGAGAGCTTC. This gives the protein CASSRNTGKESF. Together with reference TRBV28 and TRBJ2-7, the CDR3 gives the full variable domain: DVKVTQSSRYLVKRTGEKVFLECVQDMDHENMFWYRQDPGLGLRLIYFSYDVKMKEKGDIPEGYSVSREKKERFSLILESASTNQTSMYLCASSRNTGKESFGPGTRLTVT.

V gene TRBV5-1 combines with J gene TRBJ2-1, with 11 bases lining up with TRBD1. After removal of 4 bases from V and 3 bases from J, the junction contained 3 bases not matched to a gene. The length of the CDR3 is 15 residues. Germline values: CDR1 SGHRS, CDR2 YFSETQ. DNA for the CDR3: TGCGCCAGCAGCCCCGGGACAGGGGGCTACAATGAGCAGTTCTTC. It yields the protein CASSPGTGGYNEQFF.

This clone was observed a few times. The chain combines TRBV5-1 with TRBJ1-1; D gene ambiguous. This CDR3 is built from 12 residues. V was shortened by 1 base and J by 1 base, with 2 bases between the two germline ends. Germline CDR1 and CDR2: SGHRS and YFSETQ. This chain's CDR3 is CASSLQNTEAFF. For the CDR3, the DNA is TGCGCCAGCAGCTTGCAGAACACTGAAGCTTTCTTT.

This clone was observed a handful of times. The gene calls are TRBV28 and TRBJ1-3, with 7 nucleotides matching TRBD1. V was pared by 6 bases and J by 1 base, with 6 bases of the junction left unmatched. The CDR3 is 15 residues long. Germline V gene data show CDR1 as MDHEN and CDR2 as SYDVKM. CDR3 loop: CASSPDRISGNTIYF. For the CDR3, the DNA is TGTGCCAGCAGCCCGGACAGGATTTCTGGAAACACCATATATTTT.

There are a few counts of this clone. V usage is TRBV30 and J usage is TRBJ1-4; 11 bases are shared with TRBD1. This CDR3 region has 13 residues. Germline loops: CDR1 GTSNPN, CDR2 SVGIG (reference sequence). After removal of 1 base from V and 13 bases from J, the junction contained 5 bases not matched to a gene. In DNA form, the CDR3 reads TGTGCCTGGAGTGGGACAGGGGGCGGGGGACTGTTTTTT. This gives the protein CAWSGTGGGGLFF.

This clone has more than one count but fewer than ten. The CDR3 loop is CASSWLARRSYNEQFF. DNA for the CDR3: TGTGCCAGCAGCTGGCTAGCGCGGAGGTCCTACAATGAGCAGTTCTTC. The rearrangement links TRBV11-2 to TRBJ2-1, with D possibly TRBD2 on 6 matching bases. Germline V gives CDR1 SGHAT, CDR2 FQNNGV. Trimming took 4 bases from V and 1 from J, leaving 14 bases between them. CDR3 size: 16 residues.

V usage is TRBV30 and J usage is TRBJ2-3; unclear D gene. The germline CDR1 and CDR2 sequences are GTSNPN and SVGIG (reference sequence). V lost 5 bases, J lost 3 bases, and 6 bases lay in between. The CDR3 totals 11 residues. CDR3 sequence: CAWGSTDTQYF. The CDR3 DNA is TGTGCCTGGGGCTCTACAGATACGCAGTATTTT.

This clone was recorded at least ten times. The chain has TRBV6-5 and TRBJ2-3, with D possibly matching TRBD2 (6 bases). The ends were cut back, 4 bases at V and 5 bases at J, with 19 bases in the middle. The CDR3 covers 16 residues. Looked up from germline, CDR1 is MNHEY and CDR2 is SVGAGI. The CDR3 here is CASSLGGIFSLDTQYF. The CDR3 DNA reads TGTGCCAGCAGTTTGGGGGGAATCTTCAGTTTAGATACGCAGTATTTT.

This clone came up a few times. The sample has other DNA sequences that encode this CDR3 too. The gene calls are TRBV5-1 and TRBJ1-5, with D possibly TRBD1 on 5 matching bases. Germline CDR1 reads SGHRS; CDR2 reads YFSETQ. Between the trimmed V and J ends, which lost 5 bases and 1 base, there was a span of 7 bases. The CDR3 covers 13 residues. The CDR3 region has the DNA TGCGCCAGCAGGGAGGGGAGCAATCAGCCCCAGCATTTT. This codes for CASREGSNQPQHF. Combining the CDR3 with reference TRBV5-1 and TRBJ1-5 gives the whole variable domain KAGVTQTPRYLIKTRGQQVTLSCSPISGHRSVSWYQQTPGQGLQFLFEYFSETQRNKGNFPGRFSGRQFSNSRSEMNVSTLELGDSALYLCASREGSNQPQHFGDGTRLSIL.

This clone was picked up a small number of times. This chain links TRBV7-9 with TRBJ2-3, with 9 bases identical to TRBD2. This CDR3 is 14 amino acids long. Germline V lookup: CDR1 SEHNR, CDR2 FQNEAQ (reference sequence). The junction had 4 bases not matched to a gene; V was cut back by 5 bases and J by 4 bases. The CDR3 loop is CASSLSGRPDTQYF. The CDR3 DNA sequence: TGTGCCAGCAGCCTTAGCGGGAGACCAGATACGCAGTATTTT.

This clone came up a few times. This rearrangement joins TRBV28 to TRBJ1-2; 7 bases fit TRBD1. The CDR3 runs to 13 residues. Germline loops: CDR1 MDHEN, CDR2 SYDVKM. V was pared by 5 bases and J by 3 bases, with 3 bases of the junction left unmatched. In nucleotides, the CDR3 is TGTGCCAGCAGTCCCGGACAGGACTATGGCTACACCTTC. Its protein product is CASSPGQDYGYTF.

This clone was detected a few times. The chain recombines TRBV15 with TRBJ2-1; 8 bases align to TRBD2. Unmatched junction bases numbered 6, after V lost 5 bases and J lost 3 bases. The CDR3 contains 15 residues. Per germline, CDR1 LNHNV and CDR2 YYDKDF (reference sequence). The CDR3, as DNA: TGTGCCACCAGCTCTCGGGGGGGGCTCTACAATGAGCAGTTCTTC. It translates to CATSSRGGLYNEQFF.

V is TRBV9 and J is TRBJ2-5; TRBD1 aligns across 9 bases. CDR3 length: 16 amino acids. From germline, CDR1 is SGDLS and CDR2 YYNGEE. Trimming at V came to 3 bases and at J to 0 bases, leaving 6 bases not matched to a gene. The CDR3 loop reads CASSATGTGYQETQYF. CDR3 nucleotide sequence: TGTGCCAGCAGCGCGACCGGGACAGGGTACCAAGAGACCCAGTACTTC.

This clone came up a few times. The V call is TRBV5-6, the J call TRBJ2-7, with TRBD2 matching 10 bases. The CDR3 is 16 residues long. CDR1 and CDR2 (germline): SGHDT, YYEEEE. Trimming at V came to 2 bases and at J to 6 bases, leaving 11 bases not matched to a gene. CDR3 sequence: CASSLGAGGPSSEQYF. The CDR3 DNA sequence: TGTGCCAGCAGCTTAGGAGCGGGAGGGCCGTCTTCCGAGCAGTACTTC.

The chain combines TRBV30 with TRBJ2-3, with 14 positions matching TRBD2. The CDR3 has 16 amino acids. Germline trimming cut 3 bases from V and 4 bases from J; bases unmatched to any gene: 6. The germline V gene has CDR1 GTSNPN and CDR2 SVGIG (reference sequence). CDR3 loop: CAWSDMTSGRADTQYF. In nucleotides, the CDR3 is TGTGCCTGGAGCGACATGACTAGCGGGAGGGCAGATACGCAGTATTTT.

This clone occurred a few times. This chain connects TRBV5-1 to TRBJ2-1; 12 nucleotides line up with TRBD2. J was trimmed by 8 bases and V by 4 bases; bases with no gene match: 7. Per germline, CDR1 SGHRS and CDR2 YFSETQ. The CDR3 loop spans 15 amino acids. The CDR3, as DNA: TGCGCCAGCAGCCGGCTAGCGGGAGGGCCCCATGAGCAGTTCTTC. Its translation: CASSRLAGGPHEQFF.

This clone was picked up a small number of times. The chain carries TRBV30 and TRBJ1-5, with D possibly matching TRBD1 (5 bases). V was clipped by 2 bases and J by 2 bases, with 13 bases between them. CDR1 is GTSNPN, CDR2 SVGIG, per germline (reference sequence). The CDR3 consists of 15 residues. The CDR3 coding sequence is TGTGCCTGGAGTATTGGGCAGGGTGGCAATCAGCCCCAGCATTTT. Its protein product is CAWSIGQGGNQPQHF.

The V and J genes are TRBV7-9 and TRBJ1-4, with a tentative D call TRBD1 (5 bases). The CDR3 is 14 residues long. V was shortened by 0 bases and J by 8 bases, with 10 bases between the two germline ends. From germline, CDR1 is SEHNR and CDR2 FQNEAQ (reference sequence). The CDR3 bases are TGTGCCAGCAGCTTAGCGTCAGGGTGGGAAAAACTGTTTTTT. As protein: CASSLASGWEKLFF.

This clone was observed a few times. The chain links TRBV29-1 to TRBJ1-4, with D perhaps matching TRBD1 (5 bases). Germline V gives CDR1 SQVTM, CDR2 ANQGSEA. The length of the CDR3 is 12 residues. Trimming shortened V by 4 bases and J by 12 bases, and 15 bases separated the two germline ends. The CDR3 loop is CSVAPGPRELFF. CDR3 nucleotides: TGCAGCGTTGCGCCGGGCCCCAGGGAACTGTTTTTT.

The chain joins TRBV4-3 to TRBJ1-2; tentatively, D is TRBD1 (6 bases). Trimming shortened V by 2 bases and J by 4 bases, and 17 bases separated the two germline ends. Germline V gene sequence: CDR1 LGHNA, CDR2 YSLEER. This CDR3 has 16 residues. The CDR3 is CASSQNRGAYLYGYTF. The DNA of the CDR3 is TGCGCCAGCAGCCAAAATCGGGGGGCCTACCTCTATGGCTACACCTTC.

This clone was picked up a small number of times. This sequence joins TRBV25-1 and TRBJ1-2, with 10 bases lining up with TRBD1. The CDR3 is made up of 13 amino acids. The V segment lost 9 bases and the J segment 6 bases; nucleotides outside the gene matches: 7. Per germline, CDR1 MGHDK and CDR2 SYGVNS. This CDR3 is CASKGQGVDGYTF. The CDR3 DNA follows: TGTGCCAGTAAAGGACAGGGGGTAGATGGCTACACCTTC.

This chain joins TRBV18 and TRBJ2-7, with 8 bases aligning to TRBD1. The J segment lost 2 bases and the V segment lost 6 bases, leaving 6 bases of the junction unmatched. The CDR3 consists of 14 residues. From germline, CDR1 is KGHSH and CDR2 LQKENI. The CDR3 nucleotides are TGTGCCAGCTCTGACAGGGGACCCACCTACGAGCAGTACTTC. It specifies CASSDRGPTYEQYF. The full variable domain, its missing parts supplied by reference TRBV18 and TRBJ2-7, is NAGVMQNPRHLVRRRGQEARLRCSPMKGHSHVYWYRQLPEEGLKFMVYLQKENIIDESGMPKERFSAEFPKEGPSILRIQQVVRGDSAAYFCASSDRGPTYEQYFGPGTRLTVT.

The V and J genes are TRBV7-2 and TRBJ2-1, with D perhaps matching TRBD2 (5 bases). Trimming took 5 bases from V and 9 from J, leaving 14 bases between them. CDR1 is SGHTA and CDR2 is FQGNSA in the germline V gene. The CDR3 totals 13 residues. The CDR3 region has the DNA TGTGCCAGCAGCCCCCGGGATCTGGTTGAGCAGTTCTTC. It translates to CASSPRDLVEQFF.

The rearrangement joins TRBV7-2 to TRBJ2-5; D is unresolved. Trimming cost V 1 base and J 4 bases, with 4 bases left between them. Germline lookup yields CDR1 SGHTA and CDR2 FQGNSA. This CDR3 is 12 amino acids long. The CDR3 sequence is CASSLVIETQYF. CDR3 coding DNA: TGTGCCAGCAGCTTAGTTATAGAGACCCAGTACTTC.

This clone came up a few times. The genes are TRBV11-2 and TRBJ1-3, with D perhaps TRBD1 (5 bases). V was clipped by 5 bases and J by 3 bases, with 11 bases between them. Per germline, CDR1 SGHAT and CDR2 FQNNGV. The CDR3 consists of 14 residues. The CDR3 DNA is TGTGCCAGCAGCCGTGGGGGAGGTGGAAACACCATATATTTT. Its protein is CASSRGGGGNTIYF.